This T cell receptor beta chain appears in the sequencing data of a study of regulatory T cells in long-lasting Graves disease. Study details: Patients met the persistent Graves' disease definition after over 5 years of antithyroid drugs with positive TSH receptor antibodies. General study findings and limits: Between persistent patients, roughly 2,600 public clonotypes were shared, exceeding the 900 to 1,000 shared between new patients. TRBV28, TRBJ1-2 and TRBJ2-5 were segments that persistent disease favored.

As to this clonotype: Its specificity is unknown.

Time point defined: persistent/refractory GD, antithyroid drugs over 5 years with positive TRAb. Researchers made the TCR library from RNA that was extracted from PBMCs. Roughly 8.3 milliliters of peripheral blood were taken and placed in EDTA tubes. The CDR3 length is 18 residues. The V segment lost 1 base and the J segment 8 bases; nucleotides outside the gene matches: 14. Germline V CDR1 and CDR2: SGHTA, FQGNSA. CDR3-region Arm-PCR and iRepertoire HTBI primers produced the TCR beta libraries. TCRdb re-called the multiplex PCR reads through MiXCR, storing one row per CDR3 protein. In the table there are approximately 400,000 distinct CDR3 sequences, about a quarter of which are singletons.

This specimen was peripheral blood mononuclear cells (PBMCs), taken when the disease was refractory, from a patient treated with antithyroid drugs. J is TRBJ2-1 and V is TRBV7-2; 10 bases map to TRBD2. The receptor's source is a female donor with Graves disease. The CDR3 loop is CASSLGFGASGSGDEQFF. The DNA of the CDR3 is TGTGCCAGCAGCTTAGGGTTTGGGGCTAGCGGGAGTGGGGATGAGCAGTTCTTC.